The 15 T cell receptor beta chains given below trace back to one sample, sequenced in a study of breast tumors, draining lymph nodes, adjacent tissues. The lymph nodes were axillary draining lymph nodes from breast cancer patients. TCRdb ran MiXCR on the multiplex PCR reads and lists one entry per CDR3 protein. The sample has over 100,000 distinct CDR3 sequences; around 24% are singletons. Sequencing input: axillary lymph node tissue. The receptors originated from a female donor with breast cancer. Some clones in this sample may be carry-over from other donors' samples.

As to this clonotype: A much larger clone sits a single nucleotide away, making a read error possible. The chain recombines TRBV12-5 with TRBJ2-3; D could derive from TRBD1 or TRBD2 (6 bases each). Germline CDR1 is LGHNT and CDR2 is FRNRAP. V lost 4 bases and J 2 bases, leaving 13 bases between the germline ends. This CDR3 spans 15 amino acids. This chain's CDR3 is CASGYREEATDTQYF. For the CDR3, the DNA is TGTGCTAGTGGTTACAGGGAGGAAGCCACAGATACGCAGTATTTT.

This clonotype appeared many times. This chain joins TRBV5-1 and TRBJ2-3; D is ambiguous. The germline V and J ends were trimmed by 2 bases and 0 bases, with 10 bases remaining between them. The germline V gene encodes CDR1 SGHRS and CDR2 YFSETQ. This CDR3 region has 15 residues. The CDR3 DNA follows: TGCGCCAGCAGCTTTCAACGGGCTAGCACAGATACGCAGTATTTT. As protein: CASSFQRASTDTQYF. The full variable domain, rest sourced from reference TRBV5-1 and TRBJ2-3, is KAGVTQTPRYLIKTRGQQVTLSCSPISGHRSVSWYQQTPGQGLQFLFEYFSETQRNKGNFPGRFSGRQFSNSRSEMNVSTLELGDSALYLCASSFQRASTDTQYFGPGTRLTVL.

As for this clonotype: Being one base from a much bigger clone, this may be a read error. The CDR3 does not end in the conserved phenylalanine or tryptophan, so this is likely a read error. The chain joins TRBV10-3 to TRBJ1-5; D might be TRBD1 (6 bases). Germline CDR1 ENHRY, CDR2 SYGVKD. The V end lost 2 bases, the J end lost 5 bases, and 10 bases lay between the germline ends. CDR3 length: 14 amino acids. Written as DNA, the CDR3 is TGTGCCATCAGTGAGCGACAGGCTGATCAGCCCCAGCATCTT. Protein sequence: CAISERQADQPQHL.

Turning to this clonotype: It may be a read error: a sequence one base away is much more abundant. The chain joins TRBV6-5 to TRBJ1-2; 8 bases agree with TRBD1. CDR1 is MNHEY and CDR2 is SVGAGI in the germline V gene. With V trimmed by 6 bases and J by 4 bases, 7 bases remained unmatched. The CDR3 covers 14 residues. The CDR3 loop is CASREEQGVYGYTF. The DNA for the CDR3 is TGTGCCAGCAGAGAGGAACAGGGGGTCTATGGCTACACCTTC.

Points on this clonotype: One end of the junction does not line up with germline, which may come from a read error. This chain uses TRBV11-1 with TRBJ2-5; D is unclear. Germline CDR1 is SGHAT and CDR2 is FQDESV (reference sequence). This CDR3 region has 14 residues. As DNA, the CDR3 is TGTGCCAGCAGCTCAGCGCCCGAGCTGGAGACCCAGTGCTTC. The encoded protein is CASSSAPELETQCF.

In this sample, this clonotype turned up many times. This chain links TRBV11-2 with TRBJ2-3; 7 bases agree with TRBD2. Germline-derived CDR1 and CDR2 are SGHAT and FQNNGV. Trimming at V came to 4 bases and at J to 1 base, leaving 11 bases not matched to a gene. The CDR3 has 17 residues. The CDR3 sequence: CASSSRAGSRGTDTQYF. Written as DNA, the CDR3 is TGTGCCAGCAGCTCCCGAGCGGGAAGTCGGGGCACAGATACGCAGTATTTT.

This clonotype was detected ten times or more. V and J are TRBV29-1 and TRBJ2-1, with D possibly being TRBD1 (6 bases). The CDR3 extends over 14 amino acids. V lost 5 bases and J 9 bases, leaving 20 bases between the germline ends. CDR1 and CDR2 from the germline V gene are SQVTM and ANQGSEA. Written as DNA, the CDR3 is TGCAGCGTTCGCTTGGGGGCCCCTGGGGGTGAGCAGTTCTTC. Translating it yields CSVRLGAPGGEQFF.

To note about this clonotype: A much larger clone differs by one base, so this may be a read error. The J gene is TRBJ2-2, the V gene TRBV20-1, with TRBD1 matching over 9 bases. The CDR3 runs 15 residues. Germline V gene data show CDR1 as DFQATT and CDR2 as SNEGSKA (reference sequence). Unmatched junction bases numbered 4, after V lost 4 bases and J lost 1 base. The CDR3 reads CSATTGGVNTGELFF. CDR3 in DNA: TGCAGTGCTACGACAGGGGGGGTGAACACCGGGGAGCTGTTTTTT.

This clonotype showed up many times. This rearrangement joins TRBV20-1 to TRBJ2-1, with a weak D call TRBD1 (5 bases). CDR3 length: 15 amino acids. Deletions cut 6 bases from V and 0 bases from J, with 15 bases between. The germline V gene has CDR1 DFQATT and CDR2 SNEGSKA (reference sequence). The CDR3 here is CSARVKGSSYNEQFF. Written as DNA, the CDR3 is TGCAGTGCCCGGGTGAAGGGGTCCTCCTACAATGAGCAGTTCTTC.

This clonotype was recorded many times. V usage is TRBV12-3 or TRBV12-4 and J usage is TRBJ2-7; 7 bases match TRBD2. V dropped 5 bases and J dropped 6; count of bases not matched to a gene: 7. CDR3 length: 13 residues. In DNA, the CDR3 is TGTGCCAGCAGTGGGGTCCAGCGGGGCGAGCAGTACTTC. This encodes CASSGVQRGEQYF.

This clonotype was counted many times. The chain combines TRBV5-4 with TRBJ2-1; 10 bases agree with TRBD2. CDR1 and CDR2 (germline): SGHNT, YYREEE (reference sequence). V lost 2 bases and J lost 7; bases outside the gene matches: 9. The CDR3 is 16 amino acids. The CDR3 spells CASSLQLAGRGNEQFF. The CDR3 DNA reads TGTGCCAGCAGCTTACAACTAGCGGGAAGAGGAAATGAGCAGTTCTTC.

In the case of this clonotype: The CDR3 carries no conserved terminal phenylalanine or tryptophan, so it likely arises from a read error. The chain uses TRBV5-5 and TRBJ2-7, with D possibly matching TRBD1 (6 bases). From germline, CDR1 is SGHKS and CDR2 YYEKEE (reference sequence). This CDR3 is built from 15 residues. V lost 1 base, J lost 3 bases, and 14 bases lay in between. The CDR3 coding sequence is TGTGCCAGCAGCTTGTCCGGGACACCGTTCTACGAGCAGTACTTA. This sequence encodes CASSLSGTPFYEQYL.

At least ten counts were recorded for this clonotype. The CDR3 region is CASSEGLFLNEQFF. The CDR3 DNA is TGTGCCAGTAGCGAGGGCCTCTTTCTTAATGAGCAGTTCTTC. This sequence joins TRBV19 and TRBJ2-1, with TRBD2 as a possible D gene (5 bases). The V gene's germline CDR1 is LNHDA and CDR2 SQIVND (reference sequence). The V gene lost 6 bases and the J gene lost 7 bases, with 16 bases spanning the gap. The CDR3 has 14 residues. The complete variable domain, with remaining parts taken from reference TRBV19 and TRBJ2-1, reads DGGITQSPKYLFRKEGQNVTLSCEQNLNHDAMYWYRQDPGQGLRLIYYSQIVNDFQKGDIAEGYSVSREKKESFPLTVTSAQKNPTAFYLCASSEGLFLNEQFFGPGTRLTVL.

This clonotype was seen repeatedly, ten times or more. CDR3 loop: CASSFGLAANEQYF. As DNA, the CDR3 is TGTGCCAGCAGCTTTGGACTAGCGGCCAACGAGCAGTACTTC. The chain links TRBV11-3 to TRBJ2-7; 10 bases agree with TRBD2. The germline gives CDR1 SGHNT, CDR2 YENEEA. CDR3 size: 14 residues. The ends lost 3 bases at V and 5 bases at J; junction bases unmatched: 4.

In this sample, this clonotype turned up many times. V is TRBV30 and J is TRBJ2-1, with D perhaps TRBD1 (6 bases). Trimming removed 4 bases at V and 3 bases at J, with 16 bases between. CDR1 and CDR2 (germline): GTSNPN, SVGIG (reference sequence). The CDR3 contains 15 residues. The CDR3 sequence: CAWTPTGPVYNEQFF. CDR3 DNA sequence: TGTGCCTGGACCCCGACAGGTCCTGTCTACAATGAGCAGTTCTTC.